The rows below give T cell receptor beta chains drawn from one sample of a study of OX40 agonist ivuxolimab in advanced cancers. Libraries were prepared by immunoSEQ multiplex PCR; TCRdb keeps only in-frame clonotypes and omits some of them. The table shows about 60,000 clones, with 75% to 85% occurring only once. Here the sequenced sample was CD4+ or CD8+ T cells sorted from blood, taken in a trial of the OX40 agonist ivuxolimab. These receptors came from an adult with an advanced solid tumor such as melanoma, head and neck, liver or kidney cancer. The CDR3 runs from the conserved cysteine through the conserved F or W. The order of the fields is D gene, J gene, V gene, clone size, CDR3 DNA, CDR3 protein. A D gene is named only where the DNA matches it firmly. Expanded clones are given a class, and other clones once, few, many or no size at all.

d_gene: TRBD1
j_gene: TRBJ1-2
v_gene: TRBV19
abundance: -
CDR3nt: TGTGCCAGTACAGAGACAGGGGTCGGCTACACCTTC
CDR3aa: CASTETGVGYTF

d_gene: -
j_gene: TRBJ1-2
v_gene: TRBV15
abundance: -
CDR3nt: TGTGCCACCAGCAGATCAGGGCACTATGGCTACACCTTC
CDR3aa: CATSRSGHYGYTF

d_gene: -
j_gene: TRBJ1-2
v_gene: TRBV28
abundance: -
CDR3nt: TGTGCCAGCCATCGGACACCTAACTATGGCTACACCTTC
CDR3aa: CASHRTPNYGYTF

d_gene: -
j_gene: TRBJ1-1
v_gene: TRBV7-8
abundance: -
CDR3nt: TGTGCCAGCAGCCGAGGGTTTAGGGGCACTGAAGCTTTCTTT
CDR3aa: CASSRGFRGTEAFF

d_gene: -
j_gene: TRBJ2-7
v_gene: TRBV11-1
abundance: -
CDR3nt: TGTGCCAGCAGCTTATTATCAGGGGCTTACGAGCAGTACTTC
CDR3aa: CASSLLSGAYEQYF

d_gene: TRBD1
j_gene: TRBJ1-2
v_gene: TRBV5-1
abundance: -
CDR3nt: TGCGCCAGCAGCACCACCGGGACAGGAGGTGGCTACACCTTC
CDR3aa: CASSTTGTGGGYTF

d_gene: -
j_gene: TRBJ1-1
v_gene: TRBV11-2
abundance: -
CDR3nt: TGTGCCAGCAGCTTAGGTACTGAAGCTTTCTTT
CDR3aa: CASSLGTEAFF

d_gene: TRBD2
j_gene: TRBJ2-1
v_gene: TRBV19
abundance: -
CDR3nt: TGTGCCAGTATAAATGACGGGGGGAACAATGAGCAGTTCTTC
CDR3aa: CASINDGGNNEQFF

d_gene: -
j_gene: TRBJ2-2
v_gene: TRBV14
abundance: -
CDR3nt: TGTGCCAGCAGCCAAGGATTCAGAAACACCGGGGAGCTGTTTTTT
CDR3aa: CASSQGFRNTGELFF

d_gene: TRBD2
j_gene: TRBJ2-1
v_gene: TRBV10-2
abundance: -
CDR3nt: TGCGCCAGCAAGGGAGCGGGAGGCTACAATGAGCAGTTCTTC
CDR3aa: CASKGAGGYNEQFF

d_gene: TRBD2
j_gene: TRBJ2-5
v_gene: TRBV4-2
abundance: -
CDR3nt: TGTGCCAGCAGCCAAGCACGACTAGCGAAAGAGACCCAGTACTTC
CDR3aa: CASSQARLAKETQYF

d_gene: -
j_gene: TRBJ2-7
v_gene: TRBV27
abundance: -
CDR3nt: TGTGCCAGCAGCCCGGACCCTCTAGCGCCCTACGAGCAGTACTTC
CDR3aa: CASSPDPLAPYEQYF

d_gene: -
j_gene: TRBJ2-7
v_gene: TRBV27
abundance: few
CDR3nt: TGTGCCAGCAGTGGGAATGGGGGGGCGGGTGAGCAGTACTTC
CDR3aa: CASSGNGGAGEQYF

d_gene: TRBD1
j_gene: TRBJ1-4
v_gene: TRBV4-1
abundance: few
CDR3nt: TGCGCCAGCAGCCAAGATCGAGGGGGCCCTGAAAAACTGTTTTTT
CDR3aa: CASSQDRGGPEKLFF

d_gene: TRBD1
j_gene: TRBJ1-2
v_gene: TRBV6-5
abundance: -
CDR3nt: TGTGCCAGCAGTGAATGGACAGGGTTTGGCTACACCTTC
CDR3aa: CASSEWTGFGYTF

d_gene: TRBD1
j_gene: TRBJ1-5
v_gene: TRBV28
abundance: -
CDR3nt: TGTGCCAGCAGTTCCCTGGGACAGATCAATCAGCCCCAGCATTTT
CDR3aa: CASSSLGQINQPQHF

d_gene: -
j_gene: TRBJ2-7
v_gene: TRBV10-2
abundance: -
CDR3nt: TGCGCCAGCAGTGAAACATCTAGCTCCGAGCAGTACTTC
CDR3aa: CASSETSSSEQYF

d_gene: -
j_gene: TRBJ1-1
v_gene: TRBV7-8
abundance: -
CDR3nt: TGTGCCAGCAGCTTAGTAACAGGGAGGGGCGGTGAAGCTTTCTTT
CDR3aa: CASSLVTGRGGEAFF

d_gene: TRBD1
j_gene: TRBJ2-5
v_gene: TRBV5-5
abundance: -
CDR3nt: TGTGCCAGCAGCAGGACAGGGCAAGAGACCCAGTACTTC
CDR3aa: CASSRTGQETQYF

d_gene: TRBD1
j_gene: TRBJ2-5
v_gene: TRBV29-1
abundance: -
CDR3nt: TGCAGCGTATCGACAGGGGGACAAGAGACCCAGTACTTC
CDR3aa: CSVSTGGQETQYF

d_gene: TRBD1
j_gene: TRBJ2-1
v_gene: TRBV10-2
abundance: -
CDR3nt: TGCGCCAGCTCGAGCGACAGGGTTTACAATGAGCAGTTCTTC
CDR3aa: CASSSDRVYNEQFF

d_gene: -
j_gene: TRBJ1-1
v_gene: TRBV5-1
abundance: -
CDR3nt: TGCGCCAGCAGCTTGTTCGCAGGGCGGAAGAACACTGAAGCTTTCTTT
CDR3aa: CASSLFAGRKNTEAFF

d_gene: -
j_gene: TRBJ2-2
v_gene: TRBV18
abundance: -
CDR3nt: TGTGCCAGCTCGCTCAGTGGTTCGAACACCGGGGAGCTGTTTTTT
CDR3aa: CASSLSGSNTGELFF